The text below deals with one T cell receptor (beta chain). Its antigen is undetermined. This sample stems from a study of monozygotic twins with inflammatory bowel disease. CDR3 length: 14 residues. The germline gives CDR1 DFQATT, CDR2 SNEGSKA (reference sequence). An amount of 3500 ng of total RNA was used for each TCR library. cDNA was made in eight separate reactions per sample. TCRdb reanalyzed the 5' RACE reads and collapses them to one entry per CDR3 protein, without DNA. Its table records 300,000 to 350,000 distinct CDR3 sequences. Findings and caveats of the study: Especially with disease activity, IBD patients shared fewer clonotypes with others than healthy twins did. The data offered no way to tell different T cell subtypes apart.

V usage is TRBV20-1 and J usage is TRBJ2-3; TCRdb indicates TRBD1, and absent DNA this call remains unverified. The clonotype was recovered from a human donor with ulcerative colitis or Crohn's disease, or a healthy co-twin of an affected twin (not recorded which). Material for sequencing was blood. CDR3 sequence reads: CSASWTGQADTQYF.